This is a list of T cell receptor beta chains from one sample in a study of blood T cell repertoires in COVID-19. Measured with immunoSEQ multiplex PCR; TCRdb has only the in-frame clones, and not every one. Here the sample spans tens of thousands of clones, 89% being singletons. Material for sequencing was peripheral blood. The receptors here all came from an older woman with acute or convalescent COVID-19. The CDR3 runs from the conserved cysteine through the conserved F or W. A D gene is named only where the DNA matches it firmly. Size tells how often a clone was seen (once, few, many) or the class of an expanded clone, and some rows leave it out.

TRBJ1-1,TRBD1,TRBV6-5,NA,CASSKNDRVTEAFF,TGTGCCAGCAGCAAAAATGACAGGGTTACTGAAGCTTTCTTT
TRBJ1-1,NA,TRBV5-1,NA,CASRRDLNTEAFF,TGCGCCAGCAGAAGAGATTTGAACACTGAAGCTTTCTTT
TRBJ1-2,NA,TRBV19,NA,CASRGRSNYGYTF,TGTGCCAGTAGGGGGAGGAGTAACTATGGCTACACCTTC
TRBJ2-5,TRBD1,TRBV9,NA,CASSGTGGLETQYF,TGTGCCAGCAGCGGAACAGGGGGCCTCGAGACCCAGTACTTC
TRBJ2-3,TRBD2,TRBV5-1,NA,CASSLVGTSGGLTDTQYF,TGCGCCAGCAGCTTGGTCGGGACTAGCGGGGGTTTAACAGATACGCAGTATTTT
TRBJ2-3,TRBD2,TRBV6-2/TRBV6-3,NA,CASNPLAGTGDTQYF,TGTGCCAGCAACCCTCTAGCGGGAACGGGAGATACGCAGTATTTT
TRBJ1-3,NA,TRBV18,NA,CASSPPAGSGNTIYF,TGTGCCAGCTCACCACCAGCAGGGTCTGGAAACACCATATATTTT
TRBJ1-2,NA,TRBV6-6,NA,CASSYSMGGLNYGYTF,TGTGCCAGCAGTTACTCGATGGGAGGCCTTAACTATGGCTACACCTTC
TRBJ2-3,TRBD1,TRBV3-1/TRBV3-2,once,CASSRRQGGFYLRTDTQYF,TGTGCCAGCAGCCGCCGACAGGGCGGATTCTATCTTCGCACAGATACGCAGTATTTT
TRBJ2-3,NA,TRBV5-5,NA,CASSLNPGGDTQYF,TGTGCCAGCAGCTTGAACCCAGGGGGGGATACGCAGTATTTT
TRBJ2-1,TRBD1,TRBV25-1,NA,CASSHPGQGYEQFF,TGTGCCAGCAGTCACCCCGGACAGGGATATGAGCAGTTCTTC
TRBJ1-6,TRBD1,TRBV18,NA,CASSPRTGGRSPLHF,TGTGCCAGCTCACCAAGGACAGGGGGCCGATCACCCCTCCACTTT
TRBJ2-7,TRBD2,TRBV14,NA,CASSQDRGLRNEQYF,TGTGCCAGCAGCCAAGATCGGGGACTACGGAACGAGCAGTACTTC
TRBJ1-2,NA,TRBV9,NA,CASSVDGRGGYTF,TGTGCCAGCAGCGTAGACGGCAGAGGAGGCTACACCTTC
TRBJ1-2,NA,TRBV6-2/TRBV6-3,NA,CASSPRSGGRRYGYTF,TGTGCCAGCAGTCCAAGATCGGGGGGGCGCCGCTATGGCTACACCTTC
TRBJ1-5,NA,TRBV28,NA,CASSLNGGLVQPQHF,TGTGCCAGCAGTTTAAACGGTGGTTTGGTTCAGCCCCAGCATTTT
TRBJ2-1,TRBD2,TRBV19,NA,CASSIRSGYGNEQFF,TGTGCCAGTAGTATTCGTAGCGGGTACGGGAATGAGCAGTTCTTC